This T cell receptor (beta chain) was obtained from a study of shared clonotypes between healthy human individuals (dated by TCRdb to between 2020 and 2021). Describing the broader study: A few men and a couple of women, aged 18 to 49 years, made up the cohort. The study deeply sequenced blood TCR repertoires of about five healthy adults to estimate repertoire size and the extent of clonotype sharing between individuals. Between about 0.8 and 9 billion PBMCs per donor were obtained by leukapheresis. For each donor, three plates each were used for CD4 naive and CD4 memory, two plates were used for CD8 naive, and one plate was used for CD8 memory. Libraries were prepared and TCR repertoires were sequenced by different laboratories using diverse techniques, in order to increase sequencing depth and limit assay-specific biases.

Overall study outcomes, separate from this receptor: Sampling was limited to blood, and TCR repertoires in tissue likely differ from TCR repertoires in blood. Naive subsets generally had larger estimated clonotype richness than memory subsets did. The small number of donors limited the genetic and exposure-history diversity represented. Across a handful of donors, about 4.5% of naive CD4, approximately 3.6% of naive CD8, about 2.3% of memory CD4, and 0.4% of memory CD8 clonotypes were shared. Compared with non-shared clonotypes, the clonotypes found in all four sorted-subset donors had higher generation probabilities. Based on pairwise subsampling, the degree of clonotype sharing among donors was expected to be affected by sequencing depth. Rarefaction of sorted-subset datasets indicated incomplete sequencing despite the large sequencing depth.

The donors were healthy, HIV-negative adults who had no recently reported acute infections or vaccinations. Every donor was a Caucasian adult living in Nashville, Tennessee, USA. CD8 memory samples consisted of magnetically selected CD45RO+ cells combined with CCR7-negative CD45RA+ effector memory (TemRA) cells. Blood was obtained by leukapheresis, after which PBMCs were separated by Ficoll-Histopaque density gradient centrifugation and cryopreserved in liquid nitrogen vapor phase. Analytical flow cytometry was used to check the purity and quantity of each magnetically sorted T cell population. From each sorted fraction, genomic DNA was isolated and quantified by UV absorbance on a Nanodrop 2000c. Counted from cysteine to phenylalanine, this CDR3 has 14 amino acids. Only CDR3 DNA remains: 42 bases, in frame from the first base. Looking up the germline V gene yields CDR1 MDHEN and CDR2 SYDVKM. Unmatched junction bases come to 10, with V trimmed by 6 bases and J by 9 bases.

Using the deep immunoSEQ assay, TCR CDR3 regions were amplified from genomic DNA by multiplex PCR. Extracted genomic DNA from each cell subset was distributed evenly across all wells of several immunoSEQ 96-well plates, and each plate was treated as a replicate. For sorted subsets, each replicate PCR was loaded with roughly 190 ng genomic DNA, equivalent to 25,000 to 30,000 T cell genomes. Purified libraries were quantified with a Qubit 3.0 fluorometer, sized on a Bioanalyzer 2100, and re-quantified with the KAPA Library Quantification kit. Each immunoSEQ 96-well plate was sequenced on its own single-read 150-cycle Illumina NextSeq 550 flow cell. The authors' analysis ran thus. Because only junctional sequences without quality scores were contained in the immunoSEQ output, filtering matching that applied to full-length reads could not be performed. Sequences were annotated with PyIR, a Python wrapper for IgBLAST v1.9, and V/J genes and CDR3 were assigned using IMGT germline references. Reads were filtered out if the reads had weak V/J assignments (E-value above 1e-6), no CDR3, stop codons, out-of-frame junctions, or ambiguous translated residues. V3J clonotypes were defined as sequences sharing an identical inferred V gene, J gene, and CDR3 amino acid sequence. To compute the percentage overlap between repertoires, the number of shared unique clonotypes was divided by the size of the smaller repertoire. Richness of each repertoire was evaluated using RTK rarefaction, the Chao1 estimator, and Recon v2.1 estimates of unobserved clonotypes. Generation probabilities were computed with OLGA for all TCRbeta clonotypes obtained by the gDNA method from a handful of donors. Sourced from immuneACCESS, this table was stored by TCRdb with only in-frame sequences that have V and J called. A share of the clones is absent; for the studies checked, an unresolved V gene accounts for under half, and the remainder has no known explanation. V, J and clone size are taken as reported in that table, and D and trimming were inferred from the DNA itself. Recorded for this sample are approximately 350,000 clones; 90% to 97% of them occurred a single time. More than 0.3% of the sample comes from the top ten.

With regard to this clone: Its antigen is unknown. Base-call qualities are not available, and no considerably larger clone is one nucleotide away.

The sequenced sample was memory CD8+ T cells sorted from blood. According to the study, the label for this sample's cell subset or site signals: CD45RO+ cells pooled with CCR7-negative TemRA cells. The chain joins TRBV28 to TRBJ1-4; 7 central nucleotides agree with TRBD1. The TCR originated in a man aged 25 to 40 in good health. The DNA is TGTGCCAGCAGCAGGGACAGCTTAATGAAAAAACTGTTTTTT. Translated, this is CASSRDSLMKKLFF.